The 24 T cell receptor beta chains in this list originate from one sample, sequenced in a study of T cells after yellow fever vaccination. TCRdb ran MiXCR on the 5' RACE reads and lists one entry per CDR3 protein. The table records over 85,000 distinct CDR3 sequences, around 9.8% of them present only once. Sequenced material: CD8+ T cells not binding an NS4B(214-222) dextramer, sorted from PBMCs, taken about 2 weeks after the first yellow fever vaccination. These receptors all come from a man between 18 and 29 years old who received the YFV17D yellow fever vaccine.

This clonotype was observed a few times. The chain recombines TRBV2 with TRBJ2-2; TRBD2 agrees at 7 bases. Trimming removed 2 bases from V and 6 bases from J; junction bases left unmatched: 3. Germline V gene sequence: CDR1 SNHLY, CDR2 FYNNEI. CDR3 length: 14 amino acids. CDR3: CASSERLAPGELFF. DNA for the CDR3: TGTGCCAGCAGTGAACGACTAGCCCCCGGGGAGCTGTTTTTT.

CDR3 coding DNA: TGTGCCAGTAGTCAATCCGGGGCCGGGGAGCTGTTTTTT. It yields the protein CASSQSGAGELFF. The chain carries TRBV19 and TRBJ2-2, with D possibly TRBD2 on 5 matching bases. CDR3 length equals 13 residues. Deletions cut 5 bases from V and 6 bases from J, with 10 bases between. Looked up from germline, CDR1 is LNHDA and CDR2 is SQIVND (reference sequence).

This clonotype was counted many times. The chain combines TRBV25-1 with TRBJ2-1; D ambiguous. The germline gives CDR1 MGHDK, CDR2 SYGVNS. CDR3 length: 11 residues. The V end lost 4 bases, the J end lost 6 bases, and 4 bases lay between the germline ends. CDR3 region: CASSGANEQFF. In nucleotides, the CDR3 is TGTGCCAGCAGTGGGGCCAATGAGCAGTTCTTC.

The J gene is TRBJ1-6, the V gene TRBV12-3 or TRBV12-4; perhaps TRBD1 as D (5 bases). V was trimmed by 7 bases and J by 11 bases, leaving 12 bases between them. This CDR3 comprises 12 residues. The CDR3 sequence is CASNQGLAPLHF. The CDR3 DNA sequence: TGTGCCAGCAACCAGGGTTTGGCACCCCTCCACTTT.

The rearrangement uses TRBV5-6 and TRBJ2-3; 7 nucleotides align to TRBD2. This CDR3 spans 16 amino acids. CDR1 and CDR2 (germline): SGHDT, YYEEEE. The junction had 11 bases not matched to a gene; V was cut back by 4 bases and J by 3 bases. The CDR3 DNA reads TGTGCCAGCAGCCTGGAGTTATGGGGGGGAACAGATACGCAGTATTTT. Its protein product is CASSLELWGGTDTQYF.

CDR3 sequence: CASSGQGVRGSPLHF. As DNA, the CDR3 is TGTGCCAGCAGCGGACAGGGCGTTCGAGGTTCACCCCTCCACTTT. This chain connects TRBV9 to TRBJ1-6; 7 positions match TRBD1. Germline CDR1 reads SGDLS; CDR2 reads YYNGEE. The V gene end was trimmed by 3 bases and the J gene end by 9 bases; junction bases not matched to a gene: 9. The length of the CDR3 is 15 residues.

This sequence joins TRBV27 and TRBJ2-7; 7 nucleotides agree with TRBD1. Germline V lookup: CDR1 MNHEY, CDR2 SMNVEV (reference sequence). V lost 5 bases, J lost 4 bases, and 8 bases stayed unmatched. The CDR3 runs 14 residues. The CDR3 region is CASSPPGQQYEQYF. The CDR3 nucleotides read TGTGCCAGCAGTCCTCCGGGACAGCAATACGAGCAGTACTTC.

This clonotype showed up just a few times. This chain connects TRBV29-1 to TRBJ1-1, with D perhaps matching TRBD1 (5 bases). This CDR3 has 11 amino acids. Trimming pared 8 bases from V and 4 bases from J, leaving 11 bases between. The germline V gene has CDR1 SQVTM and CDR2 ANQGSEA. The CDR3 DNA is TGCAGCTCCAGGGTTTCCACTGAAGCTTTCTTT. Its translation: CSSRVSTEAFF.

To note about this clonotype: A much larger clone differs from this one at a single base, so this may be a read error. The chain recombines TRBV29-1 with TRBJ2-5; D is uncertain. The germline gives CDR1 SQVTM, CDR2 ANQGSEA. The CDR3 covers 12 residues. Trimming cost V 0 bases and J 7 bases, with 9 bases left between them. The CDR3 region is CSVEDEKRTQYF. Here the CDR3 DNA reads TGCAGCGTTGAAGATGAGAAGAGGACCCAGTACTTC.

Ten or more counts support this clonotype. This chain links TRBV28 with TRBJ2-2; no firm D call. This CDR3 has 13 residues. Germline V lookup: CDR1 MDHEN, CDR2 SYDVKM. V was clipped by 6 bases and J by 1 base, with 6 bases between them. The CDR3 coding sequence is TGTGCCAGCAGACCCGGGAACACCGGGGAGCTGTTTTTT. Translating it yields CASRPGNTGELFF.

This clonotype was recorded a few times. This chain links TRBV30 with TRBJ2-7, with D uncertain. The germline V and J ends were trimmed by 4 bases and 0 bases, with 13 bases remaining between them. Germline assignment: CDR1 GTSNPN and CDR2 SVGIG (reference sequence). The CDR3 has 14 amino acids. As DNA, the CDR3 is TGTGCCTGGATTGGCTCCGAAGGCTCCTACGAGCAGTACTTC. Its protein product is CAWIGSEGSYEQYF.

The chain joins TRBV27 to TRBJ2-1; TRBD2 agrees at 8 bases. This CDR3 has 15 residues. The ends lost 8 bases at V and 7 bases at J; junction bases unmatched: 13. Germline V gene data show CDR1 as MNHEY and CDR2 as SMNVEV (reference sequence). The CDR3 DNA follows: TGTGCCAGCTCGGCCCTGGCGGGGGGTGGTAATGAGCAGTTCTTC. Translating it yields CASSALAGGGNEQFF.

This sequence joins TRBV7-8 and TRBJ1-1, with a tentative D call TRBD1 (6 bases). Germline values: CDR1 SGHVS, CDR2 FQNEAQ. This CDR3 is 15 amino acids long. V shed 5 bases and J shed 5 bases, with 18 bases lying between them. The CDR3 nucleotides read TGTGCCAGCAGCGTAGAGACAGGATATTCTACTGAAGCTTTCTTT. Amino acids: CASSVETGYSTEAFF.

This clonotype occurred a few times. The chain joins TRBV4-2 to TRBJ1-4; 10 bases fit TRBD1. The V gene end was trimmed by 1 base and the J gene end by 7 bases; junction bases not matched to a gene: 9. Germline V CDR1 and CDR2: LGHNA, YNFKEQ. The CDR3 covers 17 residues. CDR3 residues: CASSQGSWGQGFEKLFF. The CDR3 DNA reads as TGTGCCAGCAGCCAAGGGTCTTGGGGACAGGGGTTTGAAAAACTGTTTTTT.

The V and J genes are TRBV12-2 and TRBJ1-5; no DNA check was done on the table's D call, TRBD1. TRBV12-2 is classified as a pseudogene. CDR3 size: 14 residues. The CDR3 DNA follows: TGTGCAAGTCGCTACCCCCATTTGGATCAGCCCCAGCATTTT. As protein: CASRYPHLDQPQHF.

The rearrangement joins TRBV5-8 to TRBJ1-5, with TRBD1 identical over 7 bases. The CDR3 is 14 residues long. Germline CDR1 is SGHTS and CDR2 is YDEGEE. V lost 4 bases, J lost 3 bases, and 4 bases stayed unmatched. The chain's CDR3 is CASSPRGTNQPQHF. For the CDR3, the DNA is TGTGCCAGCAGCCCCAGGGGGACCAATCAGCCCCAGCATTTT. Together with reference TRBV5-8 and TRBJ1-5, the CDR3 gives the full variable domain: EAGVTQSPTHLIKTRGQQATLRCSPISGHTSVYWYQQALGLGLQFLLWYDEGEERNRGNFPPRFSGRQFPNYSSELNVNALELEDSALYLCASSPRGTNQPQHFGDGTRLSIL.

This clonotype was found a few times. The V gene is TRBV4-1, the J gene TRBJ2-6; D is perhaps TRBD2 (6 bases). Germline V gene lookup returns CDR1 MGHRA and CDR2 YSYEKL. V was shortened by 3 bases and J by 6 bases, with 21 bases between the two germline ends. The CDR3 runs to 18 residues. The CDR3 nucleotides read TGCGCCAGCAGCCAGCCCTTCACCGCAGGACTACAGGCCAACGTCCTGACTTTC. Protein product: CASSQPFTAGLQANVLTF.

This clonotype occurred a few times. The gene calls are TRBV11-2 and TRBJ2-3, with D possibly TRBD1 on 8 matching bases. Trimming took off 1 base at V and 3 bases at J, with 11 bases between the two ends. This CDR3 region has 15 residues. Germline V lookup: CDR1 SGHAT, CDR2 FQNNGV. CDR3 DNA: TGTGCCAGCAGCTTAGTACAGGGGGGGACAGATACGCAGTATTTT. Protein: CASSLVQGGTDTQYF. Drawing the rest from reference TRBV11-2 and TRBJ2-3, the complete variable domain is EAGVAQSPRYKIIEKRQSVAFWCNPISGHATLYWYQQILGQGPKLLIQFQNNGVVDDSQLPKDRFSAERLKGVDSTLKIQPAKLEDSAVYLCASSLVQGGTDTQYFGPGTRLTVL.

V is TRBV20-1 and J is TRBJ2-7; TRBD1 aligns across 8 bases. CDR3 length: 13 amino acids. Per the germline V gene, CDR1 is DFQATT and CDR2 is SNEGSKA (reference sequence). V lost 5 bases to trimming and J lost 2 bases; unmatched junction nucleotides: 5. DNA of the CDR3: TGCAGTGCTCTGGACAGGGCTACCTACGAGCAGTACTTC. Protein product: CSALDRATYEQYF.

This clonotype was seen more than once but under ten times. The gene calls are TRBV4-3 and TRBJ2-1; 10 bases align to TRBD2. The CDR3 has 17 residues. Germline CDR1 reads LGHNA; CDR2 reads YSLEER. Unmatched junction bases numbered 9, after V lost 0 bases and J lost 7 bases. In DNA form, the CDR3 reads TGCGCCAGCAGCCAAGATGTGGCTAGCGGGGGAGAGAATGAGCAGTTCTTC. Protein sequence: CASSQDVASGGENEQFF.

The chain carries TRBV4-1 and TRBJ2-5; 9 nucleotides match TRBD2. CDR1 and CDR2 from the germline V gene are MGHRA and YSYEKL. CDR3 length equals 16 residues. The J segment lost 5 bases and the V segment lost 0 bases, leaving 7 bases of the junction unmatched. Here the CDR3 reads CASSQETSGSAETQYF. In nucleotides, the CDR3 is TGCGCCAGCAGCCAAGAAACTAGCGGGTCGGCGGAGACCCAGTACTTC.

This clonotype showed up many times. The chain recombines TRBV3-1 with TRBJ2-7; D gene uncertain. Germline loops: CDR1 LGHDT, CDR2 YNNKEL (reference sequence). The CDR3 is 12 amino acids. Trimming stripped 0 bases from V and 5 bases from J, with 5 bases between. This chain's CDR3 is CASSQDLNEQYF. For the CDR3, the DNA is TGTGCCAGCAGCCAAGATCTAAACGAGCAGTACTTC.

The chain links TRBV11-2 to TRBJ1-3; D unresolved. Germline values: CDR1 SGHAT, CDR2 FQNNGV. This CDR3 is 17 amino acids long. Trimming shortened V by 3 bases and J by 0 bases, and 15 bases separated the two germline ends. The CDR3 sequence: CASSFGRGPSSGNTIYF. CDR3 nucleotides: TGTGCCAGCAGCTTCGGCCGAGGGCCAAGCTCTGGAAACACCATATATTTT.

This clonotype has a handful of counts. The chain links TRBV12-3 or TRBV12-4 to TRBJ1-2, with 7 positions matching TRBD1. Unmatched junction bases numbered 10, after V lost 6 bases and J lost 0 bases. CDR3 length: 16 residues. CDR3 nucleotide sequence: TGTGCCAGCAGGCAAGGGACAGTAAATACTAACTATGGCTACACCTTC. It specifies CASRQGTVNTNYGYTF.